This T cell receptor beta chain was obtained from a study of blood T cell repertoires in COVID-19. Study overall: Samples came from the United States, Italy and Spain, spanning acute and convalescent COVID-19.

Participants spanned ages about 18 to 90 years and resided in 20 to 25 US areas. This clone has more than one count but fewer than ten. This CDR3 spans 13 amino acids. Germline lookup yields CDR1 MNHEY and CDR2 SMNVEV (reference sequence). The J segment lost 4 bases and the V segment lost 6 bases, leaving 0 bases of the junction unmatched. This table comes from immunoSEQ multiplex PCR, and its TCRdb copy is limited to in-frame clones, with some not included. The sample has roughly 220,000 clones, almost 90% seen once. The rearrangement uses TRBV27 and TRBJ2-7; TRBD2 aligns across 13 bases. The receptor comes from a woman aged 50 to 65 with acute COVID-19. The source material was PBMCs or T cells enriched from blood (not recorded which). CDR3 residues: CASRLAGGYEQYF. CDR3 sequence (DNA): TGTGCCAGCAGACTAGCGGGAGGGTACGAGCAGTACTTC.